These 18 T cell receptor beta chains share one sample of origin, sequenced in a study of CD8 T cells in Susac syndrome. When the RNA was reverse transcribed, random hexamers were used with an input of roughly 0.45 to 1 ug. TCRdb analysed the immunoSEQ multiplex PCR reads with MiXCR anew, one entry per CDR3 protein. The sample records under 150,000 distinct CDR3 sequences, over 90% being singletons. Input material: CD4+ T cells from PBMCs. The receptors stem from a human donor with Susac syndrome.

This clonotype was detected only once. The V call is TRBV4-1, the J call TRBJ1-1; D possibly corresponds to TRBD1 (5 bases). CDR3 length: 12 amino acids. In germline, CDR1 is MGHRA, CDR2 YSYEKL. Between the trimmed V and J ends, which lost 6 bases and 3 bases, there was a span of 8 bases. The chain's CDR3 is CASRRGDTEAFF. The CDR3 DNA reads TGCGCCAGCAGACGGGGGGACACTGAAGCTTTCTTT.

The V and J genes are TRBV7-2 and TRBJ1-1, with 7 bases aligning to TRBD1. From germline, CDR1 is SGHTA and CDR2 FQGNSA. This CDR3 contains 14 residues. V lost 1 base and J lost 4; bases outside the gene matches: 3. The CDR3 nucleotides read TGTGCCAGCAGCTTAGTTCAGGGGGGCACTGAAGCTTTCTTT. Protein product: CASSLVQGGTEAFF.

The rearrangement joins TRBV20-1 to TRBJ2-1; TRBD2 agrees at 13 bases. V shed 1 base and J 7 bases; nucleotides not matched to a gene: 4. This CDR3 contains 15 residues. CDR1 and CDR2 (germline): DFQATT, SNEGSKA (reference sequence). The CDR3 here is CSARGGLAGFNEQFF. The CDR3 bases are TGCAGTGCTAGAGGGGGACTAGCGGGGTTTAATGAGCAGTTCTTC.

The chain joins TRBV30 to TRBJ1-1; D is unclear. The V and J ends lost 2 bases and 10 bases respectively, with 17 bases between them. Germline V CDR1 and CDR2: GTSNPN, SVGIG (reference sequence). The CDR3 sequence is 13 residues long. CDR3 coding DNA: TGTGCCTGGAGTTGGAGTCCTTCGGAAGGAGCTTTCTTT. Its protein product is CAWSWSPSEGAFF.

The chain links TRBV9 to TRBJ2-7; D possibly corresponds to TRBD1 (6 bases). The CDR3 consists of 14 residues. The V end was cut by 0 bases, the J end by 5 bases, with 12 bases between. Germline V CDR1 and CDR2: SGDLS, YYNGEE. In DNA, the CDR3 is TGTGCCAGCAGCGTAGAGTCAGGGGCCAACGAGCAGTACTTC. Amino acid sequence: CASSVESGANEQYF.

CDR3 nucleotides: TGCAGCGTCGGGGAAATGAACACCGGGGAGCTGTTTTTT. Amino acids: CSVGEMNTGELFF. V and J are TRBV29-1 and TRBJ2-2; maybe TRBD2 (5 bases). The V and J ends lost 6 bases and 1 base respectively, with 9 bases between them. The germline V gene has CDR1 SQVTM and CDR2 ANQGSEA. The CDR3 sequence is 13 residues long.

This clonotype showed up just a few times. This chain connects TRBV30 to TRBJ1-2; a weak D match, TRBD1 (6 bases). The V gene lost 4 bases and the J gene lost 2 bases, with 8 bases spanning the gap. Germline loops: CDR1 GTSNPN, CDR2 SVGIG (reference sequence). The CDR3 spans 12 residues. CDR3 DNA sequence: TGTGCCTGGACTAGGGGGAACTATGGCTACACCTTC. Translation gives CAWTRGNYGYTF. The full variable domain, its missing parts supplied by reference TRBV30 and TRBJ1-2, is SQTIHQWPATLVQPVGSPLSLECTVEGTSNPNLYWYRQAAGRGLQLLFYSVGIGQISSEVPQNLSASRPQDRQFILSSKKLLLSDSGFYLCAWTRGNYGYTFGSGTRLTVV.

The chain has TRBV4-3 and TRBJ1-2; D may be TRBD1 (5 bases). The V end was cut by 4 bases, the J end by 2 bases, with 11 bases between. The CDR3 is 14 residues long. CDR1 LGHNA and CDR2 YSLEER come from the germline V gene. CDR3 loop: CASSLREGNYGYTF. In nucleotides, the CDR3 is TGCGCCAGCAGCCTACGGGAGGGGAACTATGGCTACACCTTC.

The chain recombines TRBV5-4 with TRBJ2-2; 7 bases fit TRBD1. Germline CDR1 and CDR2: SGHNT and YYREEE (reference sequence). CDR3 length: 16 amino acids. Trimming took 4 bases from V and 4 from J; bases not matched to a gene: 10. CDR3 amino acids: CASSLPAGGRTGELFF. CDR3 sequence (DNA): TGTGCCAGCAGCCTCCCGGCAGGGGGTCGCACCGGGGAGCTGTTTTTT.

This clonotype appeared a single time. This chain uses TRBV20-1 with TRBJ1-2; 7 bases are shared with TRBD1. V was pared by 4 bases and J by 0 bases, with 8 bases of the junction left unmatched. Germline assignment: CDR1 DFQATT and CDR2 SNEGSKA (reference sequence). The CDR3 runs 15 residues. The CDR3 protein is CSATRGTDPNYGYTF. The CDR3 bases are TGCAGTGCTACCAGAGGGACAGATCCTAACTATGGCTACACCTTC.

The chain carries TRBV4-2 and TRBJ2-1, with D tentatively TRBD2 (6 bases). The CDR3 is made up of 15 amino acids. V was pared by 5 bases and J by 4 bases, with 15 bases between. Germline-derived CDR1 and CDR2 are LGHNA and YNFKEQ. CDR3 bases: TGTGCCAGCAGCTCCAGACTAGTATCGTACAATGAGCAGTTCTTC. Protein product: CASSSRLVSYNEQFF.

V and J are TRBV30 and TRBJ1-6, with TRBD1 matching 10 bases. Looked up from germline, CDR1 is GTSNPN and CDR2 is SVGIG (reference sequence). V lost 0 bases, J lost 9 bases, and 5 bases stayed unmatched. This CDR3 region has 15 residues. The CDR3 DNA follows: TGTGCCTGGAGTGTTGGGACAGGGGTGAGTTCACCCCTCCACTTT. Translated: CAWSVGTGVSSPLHF.

In DNA form, the CDR3 reads TGCAGCGTAAGACCCGGGACAGGGGGTGAAAAACTGTTTTTT. Its protein is CSVRPGTGGEKLFF. The rearrangement joins TRBV29-1 to TRBJ1-4; TRBD1 matches 11 bases. With V trimmed by 6 bases and J by 7 bases, 7 bases remained unmatched. CDR3 size: 14 residues. Germline CDR1 reads SQVTM; CDR2 reads ANQGSEA. The variable domain in full, completed from reference TRBV29-1 and TRBJ1-4, reads SAVISQKPSRDICQRGTSLTIQCQVDSQVTMMFWYRQQPGQSLTLIATANQGSEATYESGFVIDKFPISRPNLTFSTLTVSNMSPEDSSIYLCSVRPGTGGEKLFFGSGTQLSVL.

The chain uses TRBV11-2 and TRBJ2-1, with TRBD2 matching 7 bases. CDR1 SGHAT and CDR2 FQNNGV come from the germline V gene. The CDR3 runs 15 residues. After removal of 8 bases from V and 4 bases from J, the junction contained 11 bases not matched to a gene. The chain's CDR3 is CASPSGAGTYNEQFF. The CDR3 DNA reads as TGTGCCAGCCCCAGTGGAGCGGGGACGTACAATGAGCAGTTCTTC.

Only one count was recorded for this clonotype. The chain combines TRBV12-5 with TRBJ2-5; D gene ambiguous. Trimming left V 4 bases short and J 1 base short, with 7 bases between. The CDR3 runs to 13 residues. CDR1 and CDR2 from the germline V gene are LGHNT and FRNRAP. CDR3 DNA sequence: TGTGCTAGTGGTTCGGACGGCCAAGAGACCCAGTACTTC. This translates into CASGSDGQETQYF.

This chain uses TRBV18 with TRBJ2-7; 13 nucleotides agree with TRBD2. Trimming took 3 bases from V and 1 from J; bases not matched to a gene: 3. From germline, CDR1 is KGHSH and CDR2 LQKENI. The CDR3 has 16 residues. DNA for the CDR3: TGTGCCAGCTCACCGGGGACTAGCGGGACTTCCTACGAGCAGTACTTC. Its translation: CASSPGTSGTSYEQYF.

This chain links TRBV12-3 or TRBV12-4 with TRBJ2-2, with TRBD1 matching 7 bases. V dropped 5 bases and J dropped 15; count of bases not matched to a gene: 15. This CDR3 spans 14 amino acids. CDR3 DNA sequence: TGTGCCAGCAGTCCTCTTTTTTCCGGGACAGAGGTGTTTTTT. Translation gives CASSPLFSGTEVFF.

In its sample, this clonotype was seen a few times. The genes are TRBV7-2 and TRBJ2-5; 7 bases line up with TRBD2. With 5 bases clipped from V and 2 bases from J, the junction kept 8 bases outside the gene matches. The germline V gene has CDR1 SGHTA and CDR2 FQGNSA. The CDR3 is 15 amino acids. CDR3 region: CASSPPLARQETQYF. The DNA for the CDR3 is TGTGCCAGCAGCCCCCCACTAGCGCGTCAAGAGACCCAGTACTTC. Full variable domain (missing parts from reference TRBV7-2 and TRBJ2-5): GAGVSQSPSNKVTEKGKDVELRCDPISGHTALYWYRQSLGQGLEFLIYFQGNSAPDKSGLPSDRFSAERTGGSVSTLTIQRTQQEDSAVYLCASSPPLARQETQYFGPGTRLLVL.